The 8 T cell receptor beta chains below come from one sample, sequenced in a study of T cells expressing NK-cell markers. TCRdb re-called the 5' RACE reads and shows each CDR3 protein once, DNA omitted. This sample's clone table lists 160,000 or so distinct CDR3 sequences. The sample was blood T cells: a sorted CD56 or NKG2C T cell subset, CD4+ or CD8+ T cells, or bulk PBMC T cells (not recorded which). The origin of the receptors is a woman between 18 and 75 years old in good health.

This sequence joins TRBV7-2 and TRBJ2-5; with no DNA, the TCRdb D assignment of TRBD1 cannot be verified. The CDR3 sequence is 16 residues long. In germline, CDR1 is SGHTA, CDR2 FQGNSA. This CDR3 is CASSSLIWGRQETQYF. The variable domain in full, completed from reference TRBV7-2 and TRBJ2-5, reads GAGVSQSPSNKVTEKGKDVELRCDPISGHTALYWYRQSLGQGLEFLIYFQGNSAPDKSGLPSDRFSAERTGGSVSTLTIQRTQQEDSAVYLCASSSLIWGRQETQYFGPGTRLLVL.

This chain links TRBV5-6 with TRBJ2-1. From germline, CDR1 is SGHDT and CDR2 YYEEEE. This CDR3 contains 16 residues. The CDR3 is CASSLAIRAGYNEQFF.

The rearrangement uses TRBV5-1 and TRBJ2-4; the D call of TRBD2 rests on TCRdb alone, since no DNA is present to check it. Germline-derived CDR1 and CDR2 are SGHRS and YFSETQ. The CDR3 runs 17 residues. CDR3: CASSLEGTSGGKNIQYF.

The rearrangement uses TRBV10-3 and TRBJ2-7; TCRdb reports TRBD1, a call that lacks DNA to check it against. The CDR3 spans 14 residues. The V gene's germline CDR1 is ENHRY and CDR2 SYGVKD. The CDR3 sequence: CATRTLTGMNEQYF.

V and J are TRBV29-1 and TRBJ2-3; lacking DNA, the TRBD1 call made by TCRdb goes unchecked. Germline V gene data show CDR1 as SQVTM and CDR2 as ANQGSEA. The CDR3 loop spans 12 amino acids. CDR3 in amino acids: CSSRGSTDTQYF.

V is TRBV18 and J is TRBJ2-5; TCRdb proposes TRBD2, but this gene call is untestable without DNA. Germline V gene sequence: CDR1 KGHSH, CDR2 LQKENI. The length of the CDR3 is 16 residues. CDR3 sequence: CASSPPGLAGLETQYF.

The chain employs TRBV7-9 and TRBJ2-4; TCRdb's D call, TRBD1, is unchecked because there is no DNA. The CDR3 is 16 amino acids. Germline-derived CDR1 and CDR2 are SEHNR and FQNEAQ (reference sequence). The CDR3: CASSSLTDLAKNIQYF.

The chain joins TRBV25-1 to TRBJ2-7; TCRdb's D call, TRBD1, is unchecked because there is no DNA. The germline V gene encodes CDR1 MGHDK and CDR2 SYGVNS. The CDR3 runs 17 residues. The CDR3 loop is CASSPGQGAGESYEQYF.